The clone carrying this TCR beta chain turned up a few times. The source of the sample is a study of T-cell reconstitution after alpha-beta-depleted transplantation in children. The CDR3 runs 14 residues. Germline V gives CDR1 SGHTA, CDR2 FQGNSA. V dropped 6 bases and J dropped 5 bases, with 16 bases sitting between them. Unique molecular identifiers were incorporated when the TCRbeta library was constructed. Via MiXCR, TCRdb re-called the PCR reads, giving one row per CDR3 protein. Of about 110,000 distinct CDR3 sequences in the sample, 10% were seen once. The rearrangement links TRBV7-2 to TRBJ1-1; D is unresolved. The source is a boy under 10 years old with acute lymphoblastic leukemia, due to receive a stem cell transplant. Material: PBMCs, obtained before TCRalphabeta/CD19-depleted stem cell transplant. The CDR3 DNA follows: TGTGCCAGCAGAAGGCGAGGTAGTACGACTGAAGCTTTCTTT. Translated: CASRRRGSTTEAFF.